The 14 T cell receptor beta chains in this list originate from one sample, sequenced in a study of a mutant IDH1 vaccine in newly diagnosed glioma. Generated by immunoSEQ multiplex PCR, the TCRdb table keeps only in-frame clones and is missing some. There are 90,000 to 100,000 clones in the sample; just under 90% occur only once, and over 0.7% lies in the top ten. These receptors have no known antigen. This sample's time point: week 47, end of study. The content of each vaccine dose was 300 ug of mutant IDH1 20-mer peptide, and topical imiquimod accompanied it. Sequenced material: PBMCs, taken from a glioma patient whose treatment included an IDH1 peptide vaccine. All receptors come from a woman aged 50 to 65 with glioma.

The chain couples TRBV9 to TRBJ1-3; TRBD1 matches 7 bases. V lost 1 base to trimming and J lost 4 bases; unmatched junction nucleotides: 5. This CDR3 is 15 amino acids long. Germline V gene sequence: CDR1 SGDLS, CDR2 YYNGEE. The CDR3 region has the DNA TGTGCCAGCAGCGTACAGGGGGTGAGAGGAAACACCATATATTTT. Residues: CASSVQGVRGNTIYF. The entire variable domain, with the rest obtained from reference TRBV9 and TRBJ1-3, is as follows: DSGVTQTPKHLITATGQRVTLRCSPRSGDLSVYWYQQSLDQGLQFLIQYYNGEERAKGNILERFSAQQFPDLHSELNLSSLELGDSALYFCASSVQGVRGNTIYFGEGSWLTVV.

The chain combines TRBV19 with TRBJ2-3; 8 nucleotides agree with TRBD2. V shed 8 bases and J 8 bases; nucleotides not matched to a gene: 9. CDR1 LNHDA and CDR2 SQIVND come from the germline V gene (reference sequence). The CDR3 runs to 13 residues. CDR3 sequence (DNA): TGTGCCAGTGTCGAGCGGGAGCTGAGTACGCAGTATTTT. Residues: CASVERELSTQYF.

This chain joins TRBV15 and TRBJ2-3; 7 positions match TRBD2. Trimming cost V 1 base and J 4 bases; bases outside gene matches: 14. The germline V gene encodes CDR1 LNHNV and CDR2 YYDKDF (reference sequence). This CDR3 is built from 18 residues. CDR3 bases: TGTGCCACCAGCAGAGGGGGTTTTGGTGCGGGAGATGCAGATACGCAGTATTTT. Its translation: CATSRGGFGAGDADTQYF.

V is TRBV6-5 and J is TRBJ2-2; a weak D match, TRBD2 (6 bases). This CDR3 has 15 residues. Germline values: CDR1 MNHEY, CDR2 SVGAGI. The V end was cut by 4 bases, the J end by 7 bases, with 16 bases between. The CDR3 sequence: CASSWGTASGGELFF. DNA of the CDR3: TGTGCCAGCAGTTGGGGGACTGCGTCGGGCGGGGAGCTGTTTTTT.

The V call is TRBV7-8, the J call TRBJ1-2; D is unresolved. The CDR3 has 15 amino acids. The ends were cut back, 1 base at V and 2 bases at J, with 11 bases in the middle. The germline gives CDR1 SGHVS, CDR2 FQNEAQ. The CDR3 region is CASSLGGFLNYGYTF. CDR3 nucleotides: TGTGCCAGCAGCTTAGGCGGGTTCCTGAACTATGGCTACACCTTC.

The chain carries TRBV10-1 and TRBJ2-3; TRBD1 matches at 9 bases. This CDR3 comprises 13 residues. The germline gives CDR1 WNHNN, CDR2 SYGVQD (reference sequence). Trimming at V came to 5 bases and at J to 6 bases, leaving 3 bases not matched to a gene. The CDR3 DNA reads TGCGCCAGCAGTCGGGACAGGGTTGATACGCAGTATTTT. It specifies CASSRDRVDTQYF.

The rearrangement uses TRBV6-5 and TRBJ1-5; D is undetermined. The germline CDR1 and CDR2 sequences are MNHEY and SVGAGI. V was clipped by 6 bases and J by 2 bases, with 11 bases between them. The CDR3 covers 14 residues. CDR3 DNA: TGTGCCAGCAGCCTCGAGATGGGCAATCAGCCCCAGCATTTT. It is translated as CASSLEMGNQPQHF.

CDR3 nucleotides: TGTGCCAGCAGTGGGGGCCCGGGCACTGAAGCTTTCTTT. Translation: CASSGGPGTEAFF. J is TRBJ1-1 and V is TRBV2; perhaps TRBD1 as D (5 bases). With 4 bases removed from V and 4 bases from J, the gap between germline ends came to 10 bases. Per the germline V gene, CDR1 is SNHLY and CDR2 is FYNNEI. This CDR3 is 13 amino acids long.

The V gene is TRBV6-1, the J gene TRBJ2-7; weak D call: TRBD1 (5 bases). CDR3 length: 15 amino acids. CDR1 and CDR2 from the germline V gene are MNHNS and SASEGT. With 4 bases removed from V and 3 bases from J, the gap between germline ends came to 16 bases. The CDR3 DNA reads TGTGCCAGCAGTGTAGGGGTTAGGGCTGACTACGAGCAGTACTTC. Its translation: CASSVGVRADYEQYF.

This chain uses TRBV19 with TRBJ2-7, with 11 bases matching TRBD2. V was clipped by 5 bases and J by 2 bases; unmatched bases: 5. From germline, CDR1 is LNHDA and CDR2 SQIVND (reference sequence). This CDR3 has 15 residues. The CDR3 DNA is TGTGCCAGTAGTCCACTAGCGGGAGAAACCTACGAGCAGTACTTC. It translates to CASSPLAGETYEQYF.

This clone was found once. CDR3 residues: CASLGGEAYNEQFF. CDR3 nucleotides: TGTGCCAGCCTAGGGGGGGAAGCCTACAATGAGCAGTTCTTC. This chain uses TRBV11-2 with TRBJ2-1, with D possibly TRBD2 on 7 matching bases. CDR1 and CDR2 from the germline V gene are SGHAT and FQNNGV. The CDR3 sequence is 14 residues long. V gave up 8 bases and J gave up 2 bases, with 13 bases separating them.

CDR3 in DNA: TGTGCCAGCAGCGTAGCAGAGGGACTAGCTCGCACAGATACGCAGTATTTT. Translation gives CASSVAEGLARTDTQYF. The rearrangement links TRBV9 to TRBJ2-3; TRBD2 matches at 9 bases. In germline, CDR1 is SGDLS, CDR2 YYNGEE. The CDR3 length is 17 residues. Unmatched junction bases numbered 6, after V lost 0 bases and J lost 1 base.

The chain combines TRBV19 with TRBJ2-1; the D is unclear. Germline CDR1 and CDR2: LNHDA and SQIVND (reference sequence). The CDR3 sequence is 14 residues long. V was clipped by 2 bases and J by 9 bases, with 14 bases between them. CDR3 nucleotides: TGTGCCAGTAGTATACGCCCGGTGTTCAGTGAGCAGTTCTTC. Amino acid sequence: CASSIRPVFSEQFF. The entire variable domain, with the rest obtained from reference TRBV19 and TRBJ2-1, is as follows: DGGITQSPKYLFRKEGQNVTLSCEQNLNHDAMYWYRQDPGQGLRLIYYSQIVNDFQKGDIAEGYSVSREKKESFPLTVTSAQKNPTAFYLCASSIRPVFSEQFFGPGTRLTVL.

The chain is built from TRBV27 and TRBJ1-5; D uncertain. The CDR3 totals 16 residues. The V end was cut by 0 bases, the J end by 0 bases, with 9 bases between. Per germline, CDR1 MNHEY and CDR2 SMNVEV (reference sequence). CDR3 coding DNA: TGTGCCAGCAGTTTATCATCAGCATTTAGCAATCAGCCCCAGCATTTT. Translation: CASSLSSAFSNQPQHF.